This T cell receptor (beta chain) was obtained from a study of shared clonotypes between healthy human individuals. TCRdb's copy holds only in-frame clones and misses some; the assay was immunoSEQ multiplex PCR. Among roughly 640,000 clones listed, about 74% were seen once. Germline loops: CDR1 MDHEN, CDR2 SYDVKM. There are 14 residues in the CDR3. V was pared by 7 bases and J by 6 bases, with 18 bases between. Sequencing used memory CD4+ T cells sorted from blood. Documented subset: CD45RA-negative fraction. The clonotype comes from a woman between 25 and 40 years old in good health. The chain is built from TRBV28 and TRBJ1-1; unclear D gene. The CDR3 DNA reads as TGTGCCAGCACTCGCCCTGCCTTTCGTTCTGAAGCTTTCTTT. Translating it yields CASTRPAFRSEAFF.